This T cell receptor (beta chain) emerged from a study of OX40 agonist ivuxolimab in advanced cancers. Regarding the study as a whole: The specificity for antigen of the expanded peripheral T cells was not determined. In a subset of nonresponders, normalized T-cell clonal expansion was also low. Both blood CD4+ and CD8+ T cells showed clonal growth by week 6 at 0.1 to 3.0 mg/kg.

Comments on this clone: As yet, its antigen is unknown.

Assay: immunoSEQ multiplex PCR; the TCRdb copy retains only in-frame clones and omits some. The table has approximately 89,000 clones, around 90% seen once. The germline CDR1 and CDR2 sequences are SGHRS and YFSETQ. This CDR3 is 14 amino acids long. Trimming left V 4 bases short and J 3 bases short, with 13 bases between. The rearrangement uses TRBV5-1 and TRBJ2-5; D could derive from TRBD1 or TRBD2 (5 bases each). The sequencing here drew on CD4+ or CD8+ T cells sorted from blood, taken in a trial of the OX40 agonist ivuxolimab. The TCR sequence derives from an adult with an advanced solid tumor such as melanoma, head and neck, liver or kidney cancer. The CDR3 spells CASSLGTAKETQYF. In DNA form, the CDR3 reads TGCGCCAGCAGCCTCGGGACCGCGAAAGAGACCCAGTACTTC.